Each of the 19 T cell receptor beta chains below was sequenced from the same sample in a study of shared clonotypes between healthy human individuals. TCRdb's table, derived via immunoSEQ multiplex PCR, lists solely in-frame clones and lacks some. The table records some 2,400,000 clones, almost 96% of them present only once. The sequencing sample was made of naive CD4+ T cells sorted from blood. Described subset: CD45RA+ positively selected. These receptors were collected from a man in his late teens or twenties in good health.

The chain couples TRBV6-6 to TRBJ2-7, with 7 bases lining up with TRBD2. Germline CDR1 MNHNY, CDR2 SVGAGI (reference sequence). CDR3 length: 13 amino acids. V lost 7 bases, J lost 7 bases, and 10 bases stayed unmatched. CDR3 coding DNA: TGTGCCAGCACTCGGGGGGACGAGTGGGAGCAGTACTTC. It yields the protein CASTRGDEWEQYF.

This clone was found once. J is TRBJ2-2 and V is TRBV5-1, with D maybe TRBD1 (6 bases). This CDR3 comprises 16 residues. Germline values: CDR1 SGHRS, CDR2 YFSETQ. Trimming stripped 2 bases from V and 4 bases from J, with 15 bases between. CDR3 DNA sequence: TGCGCCAGCAGCTTACAGGGCCAAGGAATCACCGGGGAGCTGTTTTTT. The encoded protein is CASSLQGQGITGELFF.

This clone was seen once. This chain uses TRBV4-3 with TRBJ1-1; D gene unclear. Germline V gene sequence: CDR1 LGHNA, CDR2 YSLEER. The CDR3 runs to 12 residues. Trimming left V 0 bases short and J 9 bases short, with 8 bases between. The CDR3 here is CASSQEGGQAFF. CDR3 nucleotide sequence: TGCGCCAGCAGCCAAGAGGGAGGACAAGCTTTCTTT.

This chain connects TRBV5-4 to TRBJ1-6; 9 nucleotides agree with TRBD1. CDR1 is SGHNT and CDR2 is YYREEE in the germline V gene (reference sequence). After removal of 3 bases from V and 7 bases from J, the junction contained 8 bases not matched to a gene. CDR3 length equals 16 residues. CDR3 region: CASSSMTGGGNSPLHF. CDR3 DNA sequence: TGTGCCAGCAGCTCGATGACAGGGGGAGGAAATTCACCCCTCCACTTT.

The rearrangement uses TRBV25-1 and TRBJ2-7, with D perhaps matching TRBD2 (6 bases). The CDR3 is made up of 15 amino acids. Trimming pared 3 bases from V and 6 bases from J, leaving 18 bases between. In germline, CDR1 is MGHDK, CDR2 SYGVNS. CDR3 coding DNA: TGTGCCAGCAGTGAGGGAGGTTCAGGAGTTCGCGAGCAGTACTTC. This translates into CASSEGGSGVREQYF.

The chain recombines TRBV11-3 with TRBJ2-3; TRBD2 is a possible D gene (7 bases). V was trimmed by 5 bases and J by 3 bases, leaving 27 bases between them. Germline V gene sequence: CDR1 SGHNT, CDR2 YENEEA. The CDR3 runs 19 residues. CDR3 loop: CASSRGPGYIQGGTDTQYF. In nucleotides, the CDR3 is TGTGCCAGCAGCCGCGGGCCCGGGTATATACAGGGAGGGACAGATACGCAGTATTTT. Filled out from reference TRBV11-3 and TRBJ2-3, the complete variable domain reads EAGVVQSPRYKIIEKKQPVAFWCNPISGHNTLYWYLQNLGQGPELLIRYENEEAVDDSQLPKDRFSAERLKGVDSTLKIQPAELGDSAVYLCASSRGPGYIQGGTDTQYFGPGTRLTVL.

V is TRBV5-6 and J is TRBJ1-1; 8 bases are shared with TRBD1. V dropped 3 bases and J dropped 7; count of bases not matched to a gene: 11. CDR3 length: 15 residues. Germline V gene sequence: CDR1 SGHDT, CDR2 YYEEEE. CDR3 sequence reads: CASSYLSQGASEAFF. The CDR3 DNA is TGTGCCAGCAGCTACCTCAGCCAGGGGGCTAGTGAAGCTTTCTTT. Using reference TRBV5-6 and TRBJ1-1 for the parts outside the CDR3, the full variable domain is DAGVTQSPTHLIKTRGQQVTLRCSPKSGHDTVSWYQQALGQGPQFIFQYYEEEERQRGNFPDRFSGHQFPNYSSELNVNALLLGDSALYLCASSYLSQGASEAFFGQGTRLTVV.

The rearrangement links TRBV7-9 to TRBJ1-1; D remains ambiguous. CDR3 length: 12 residues. Looked up from germline, CDR1 is SEHNR and CDR2 is FQNEAQ (reference sequence). Trimming took off 2 bases at V and 1 base at J, with 2 bases between the two ends. The CDR3: CASSLKNTEAFF. The CDR3 DNA is TGTGCCAGCAGCTTAAAGAACACTGAAGCTTTCTTT.

The V and J genes are TRBV6-6 and TRBJ1-3; D is uncertain. The CDR3 has 15 amino acids. V lost 0 bases and J lost 7, with 13 bases in between. The V gene's germline CDR1 is MNHNY and CDR2 SVGAGI (reference sequence). The CDR3 spells CASSYSLFGGNTIYF. Here the CDR3 DNA reads TGTGCCAGCAGTTACTCGTTATTTGGAGGGAACACCATATATTTT.

This sequence joins TRBV18 and TRBJ1-4; D is uncertain. This CDR3 contains 11 residues. Germline-derived CDR1 and CDR2 are KGHSH and LQKENI. V shed 0 bases and J shed 12 bases, with 5 bases lying between them. The CDR3 protein is CASSPPQELFF. For the CDR3, the DNA is TGTGCCAGCTCACCACCCCAGGAACTGTTTTTT.

This clone was found a few times. The sample has other DNA sequences that encode this CDR3 too. The chain's CDR3 is CASSPGTGGYEQYF. In nucleotides, the CDR3 is TGTGCCAGCTCTCCAGGGACAGGGGGCTACGAGCAGTACTTC. The chain links TRBV18 to TRBJ2-7; TRBD1 matches at 11 bases. The CDR3 has 14 amino acids. The ends lost 6 bases at V and 3 bases at J; junction bases unmatched: 4. CDR1 is KGHSH and CDR2 is LQKENI in the germline V gene.

The V call is TRBV7-9, the J call TRBJ1-2, with a possible D match to TRBD1 (5 bases). Trimming stripped 4 bases from V and 0 bases from J, with 12 bases between. CDR3 length: 15 amino acids. CDR1 and CDR2 (germline): SEHNR, FQNEAQ (reference sequence). The CDR3: CASSSRQLTNYGYTF. The CDR3 bases are TGTGCCAGCAGCTCACGACAGTTGACTAACTATGGCTACACCTTC.

The chain uses TRBV6-6 and TRBJ2-7; D is undetermined. This CDR3 is 11 amino acids long. Trimming took off 6 bases at V and 4 bases at J, with 7 bases between the two ends. The germline CDR1 and CDR2 sequences are MNHNY and SVGAGI (reference sequence). The CDR3 region has the DNA TGTGCCAGCAGCGACGGGTACGAGCAGTACTTC. This sequence encodes CASSDGYEQYF.

This sequence joins TRBV29-1 and TRBJ2-3; 9 bases are shared with TRBD1. The CDR3 runs 15 residues. V shed 4 bases, J shed 4 bases, and the junction held 9 bases outside the gene matches. The germline CDR1 and CDR2 sequences are SQVTM and ANQGSEA. The CDR3 DNA is TGCAGCGTTGGGGTGGGGACAGGGTTAGCAGATACGCAGTATTTT. Amino acid sequence: CSVGVGTGLADTQYF.

A remark on this clone: Other DNA sequences in the sample encode the same CDR3. DNA of the CDR3: TGTGCCAGCAACGCAGGCGGCTATGGCTACACCTTC. Protein: CASNAGGYGYTF. The rearrangement uses TRBV6-5 and TRBJ1-2; no clear D. The CDR3 is 12 amino acids. V shed 7 bases and J shed 4 bases, with 10 bases lying between them. Looked up from germline, CDR1 is MNHEY and CDR2 is SVGAGI.

The chain uses TRBV5-4 and TRBJ2-3, with 10 bases aligning to TRBD1. The V gene end was trimmed by 0 bases and the J gene end by 3 bases; junction bases not matched to a gene: 4. Germline CDR1 SGHNT, CDR2 YYREEE (reference sequence). The CDR3 consists of 16 residues. CDR3 DNA: TGTGCCAGCAGCTTGGGGGGGGACAGGGGAACAGATACGCAGTATTTT. Amino acids: CASSLGGDRGTDTQYF.

The chain couples TRBV6-6 to TRBJ2-3; 7 bases line up with TRBD1. Germline V gives CDR1 MNHNY, CDR2 SVGAGI (reference sequence). There are 13 residues in the CDR3. Unmatched junction bases numbered 2, after V lost 8 bases and J lost 0 bases. CDR3 residues: CASGTASTDTQYF. Written as DNA, the CDR3 is TGTGCCAGCGGGACAGCGAGCACAGATACGCAGTATTTT.

This chain connects TRBV4-2 to TRBJ2-3; D uncertain. The CDR3 sequence is 16 residues long. Germline CDR1 reads LGHNA; CDR2 reads YNFKEQ. Trimming stripped 2 bases from V and 4 bases from J, with 16 bases between. The CDR3 loop reads CASSQNGPQVADTQYF. In DNA, the CDR3 is TGTGCCAGCAGCCAAAACGGGCCCCAGGTAGCAGATACGCAGTATTTT.

V is TRBV2 and J is TRBJ1-2; D not resolved. Trimming shortened V by 8 bases and J by 0 bases, and 16 bases separated the two germline ends. CDR1 and CDR2 from the germline V gene are SNHLY and FYNNEI. The CDR3 consists of 15 residues. The CDR3 nucleotides are TGTGCCAGCTCTGAGGGAGCCCCTACTAACTATGGCTACACCTTC. It encodes CASSEGAPTNYGYTF.